These 9 T cell receptor beta chains were all obtained from the same sample, sequenced in a study of cytomegalovirus exposure and HLA in healthy donors. PCR primers comprised 60 Vbeta and 13 Jbeta primers. The repertoire was sequenced with immunoSEQ multiplex PCR; TCRdb's copy has only in-frame clones and lacks some. The sample includes roughly 230,000 clones, approximately 84% of them seen just once. The sequenced sample was PBMCs. These receptors were taken from a girl aged 2-10 years in good health and CMV-seronegative.

The rearrangement joins TRBV20-1 to TRBJ1-2; D may be TRBD1 (5 bases). Germline CDR1 reads DFQATT; CDR2 reads SNEGSKA (reference sequence). This CDR3 region has 11 residues. V lost 3 bases, J lost 7 bases, and 9 bases lay in between. CDR3 DNA: TGCAGTGCTAGCGCGGGGGGTGGCTACACCTTC. It codes for CSASAGGGYTF.

The V gene is TRBV7-8, the J gene TRBJ1-1; D remains ambiguous. Germline V gene lookup returns CDR1 SGHVS and CDR2 FQNEAQ. This CDR3 is 17 amino acids long. Deletions cut 6 bases from V and 0 bases from J, with 20 bases between. The CDR3 region has the DNA TGTGCCAGCAGGAAACTCTGGGCGGGCCGGCTGAACACTGAAGCTTTCTTT. Its protein product is CASRKLWAGRLNTEAFF.

The rearrangement joins TRBV4-2 to TRBJ1-1, with 7 bases aligning to TRBD1. This CDR3 is 15 amino acids long. Germline V gives CDR1 LGHNA, CDR2 YNFKEQ. The V segment lost 3 bases and the J segment 4 bases; nucleotides outside the gene matches: 8. In DNA form, the CDR3 reads TGTGCCAGCAGCCATCCTAAGGGGGCCGTCACTGAAGCTTTCTTT. This encodes CASSHPKGAVTEAFF.

The genes are TRBV6-5 and TRBJ2-4; D unresolved. Trimming pared 5 bases from V and 12 bases from J, leaving 14 bases between. CDR1 MNHEY and CDR2 SVGAGI come from the germline V gene. This CDR3 has 12 residues. CDR3 region: CASSEPRFSQYF. CDR3 DNA: TGTGCCAGCAGTGAACCCCGGTTCTCTCAGTACTTC.

V and J are TRBV6-5 and TRBJ1-4, with D possibly matching TRBD1 (5 bases). Germline V lookup: CDR1 MNHEY, CDR2 SVGAGI. Trimming took off 7 bases at V and 0 bases at J, with 12 bases between the two ends. This CDR3 region has 15 residues. CDR3 nucleotide sequence: TGTGCCAGCACCACAACAGGTGCAACTAATGAAAAACTGTTTTTT. Its protein is CASTTTGATNEKLFF.

The chain links TRBV30 to TRBJ2-3; D might be TRBD1 (5 bases). Germline CDR1 reads GTSNPN; CDR2 reads SVGIG (reference sequence). Trimming pared 5 bases from V and 2 bases from J, leaving 11 bases between. The CDR3 runs 13 residues. DNA of the CDR3: TGTGCCTGGGACAGAGCTCACACAGATACGCAGTATTTT. This gives the protein CAWDRAHTDTQYF.

The V call is TRBV5-1, the J call TRBJ2-1, with D perhaps TRBD1 (6 bases). Germline V gene lookup returns CDR1 SGHRS and CDR2 YFSETQ. The V gene lost 3 bases and the J gene lost 1 base, with 8 bases spanning the gap. The CDR3 extends over 14 amino acids. CDR3 DNA sequence: TGCGCCAGCAGCTCCGGACAGTCCTACAATGAGCAGTTCTTC. As protein: CASSSGQSYNEQFF.

V usage is TRBV6-1 and J usage is TRBJ1-5; D is unresolved. The CDR3 consists of 14 residues. With 3 bases removed from V and 3 bases from J, the gap between germline ends came to 9 bases. From germline, CDR1 is MNHNS and CDR2 SASEGT. Written as DNA, the CDR3 is TGTGCCAGCAGTGACCCCGACAACAATCAGCCCCAGCATTTT. It specifies CASSDPDNNQPQHF.

In the case of this clone: In the same sample, other DNA sequences code for this CDR3. The V call is TRBV6-1, the J call TRBJ1-5; 9 bases are shared with TRBD1. The J segment lost 5 bases and the V segment lost 3 bases, leaving 11 bases of the junction unmatched. The CDR3 is made up of 17 amino acids. Looked up from germline, CDR1 is MNHNS and CDR2 is SASEGT. The CDR3 loop reads CASSEAPLTGGDQPQHF. The CDR3 DNA is TGTGCCAGCAGTGAGGCCCCCCTTACAGGGGGCGATCAGCCCCAGCATTTT.